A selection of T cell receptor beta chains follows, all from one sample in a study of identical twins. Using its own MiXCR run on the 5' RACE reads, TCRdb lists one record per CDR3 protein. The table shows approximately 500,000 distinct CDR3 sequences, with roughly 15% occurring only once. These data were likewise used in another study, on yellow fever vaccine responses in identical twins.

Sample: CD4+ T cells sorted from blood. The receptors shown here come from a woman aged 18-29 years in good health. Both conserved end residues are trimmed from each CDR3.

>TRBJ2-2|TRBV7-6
ASSQDGWSGELF
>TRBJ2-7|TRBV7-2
ASSLSRQVLNEQY
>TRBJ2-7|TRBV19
ASIFGDYYYEQY
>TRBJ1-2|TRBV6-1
ASRTDRASGYT
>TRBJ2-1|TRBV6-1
ASTPRGQIGEQF
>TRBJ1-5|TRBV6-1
ASRQGLGNQPQH
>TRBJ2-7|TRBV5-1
ASSKRTSDTYEQY
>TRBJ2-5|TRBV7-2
ASSSPRARRETQY
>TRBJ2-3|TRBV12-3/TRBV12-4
ASSLAGVRVDTQY
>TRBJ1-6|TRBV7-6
ASSSGPYNSPLH
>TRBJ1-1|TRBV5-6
ASSLFRTGGTEAF
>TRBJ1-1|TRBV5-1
ASTGELVTEAF
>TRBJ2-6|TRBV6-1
ASTRQTFSGANVLT
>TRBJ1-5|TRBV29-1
SVGDSNQPQH
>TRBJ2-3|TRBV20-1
SARAGLAVTDTQY
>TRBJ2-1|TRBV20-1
SASNNEQF
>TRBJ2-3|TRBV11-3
ASSLYSVSADTQY
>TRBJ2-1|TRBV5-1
ASSLIVARLSYNEQF
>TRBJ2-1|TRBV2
ASSESSRGNEQF
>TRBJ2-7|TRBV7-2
ASSLSVTGGALRPYEQY
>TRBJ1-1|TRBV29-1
SVVSSGVALEAF
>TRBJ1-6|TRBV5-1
ASSPGTVNSPLH
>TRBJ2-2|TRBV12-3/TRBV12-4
ASSQQGAPGELF
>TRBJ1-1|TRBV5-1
ASSWTGEGTEAF
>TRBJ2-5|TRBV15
ATSKPPLAGGPGGETQY
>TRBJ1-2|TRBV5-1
ASSYGSGQGARTNYGYT
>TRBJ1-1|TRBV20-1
SAQYTNSVTEAF
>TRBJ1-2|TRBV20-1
SASKGFYGYT
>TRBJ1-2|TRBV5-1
ASSYADYGYT
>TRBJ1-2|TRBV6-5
ASSSLGGKNGYT
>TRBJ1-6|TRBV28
ASGRDSPLH
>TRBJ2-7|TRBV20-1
SAYGLAETYEQY
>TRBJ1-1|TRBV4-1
ASSQRGTEAF
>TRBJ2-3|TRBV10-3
AISESRGGTDTQY
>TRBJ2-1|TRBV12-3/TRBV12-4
ASSGGLLQF
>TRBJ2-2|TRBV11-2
ASSLGSWEGTGELF
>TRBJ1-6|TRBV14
ASSWDRESSPLH
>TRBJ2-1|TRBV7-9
ASSLTSGGNVYNEQF
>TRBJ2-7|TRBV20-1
SASLTAGASYEQY
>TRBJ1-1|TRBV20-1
SASAPAVANTEAF
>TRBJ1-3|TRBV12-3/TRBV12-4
ASSLRSGHTIY
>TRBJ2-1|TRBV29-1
SVEESIRDRGRSSYNEQF
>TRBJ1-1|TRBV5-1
ASSPTPTGAGQGTYPTEAF
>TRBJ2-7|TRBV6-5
ASSYRAGGDYEQY
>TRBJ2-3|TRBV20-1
SARGAGQPSTDTQY
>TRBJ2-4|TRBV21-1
ASSNRRPKNVAKNIQY
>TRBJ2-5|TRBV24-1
ATSDDKGKAQY
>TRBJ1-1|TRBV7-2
ASSSESYTEAF
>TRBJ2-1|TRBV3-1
ASSPDLGEQF
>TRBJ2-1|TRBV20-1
SARDTSGSPFFSYNEQF
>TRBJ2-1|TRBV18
ASSPPRAGVHNEQF
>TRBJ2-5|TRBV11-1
ASSMRQGTTIKGETQY
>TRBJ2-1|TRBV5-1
ASGPGGLYNEQF
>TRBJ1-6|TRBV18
ASSSGTGSSDSPLH
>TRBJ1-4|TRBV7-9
ASSQGEVPPEKLF